These T cell receptor beta chains were read from a single sample in a study of blood T cell repertoires in COVID-19. Sequencing used immunoSEQ multiplex PCR; TCRdb keeps in-frame clones, though not all of them. The sample lists over 150,000 clones, 94% occurring once. The sample consisted of peripheral blood. These receptors all stem from a man aged 25 to 45 with COVID-19, enrolled during active disease. Both conserved end residues are part of each CDR3. Clone size is not always given. Where it is, it says once, few, many or a class for expanded clones.

CDR3 protein: CASSLGGTNEKLFF; J gene: TRBJ1-4; clone size: -; V gene: TRBV5-4
CDR3 protein: CASSPRERQVHTEAFF; J gene: TRBJ1-1; clone size: -; V gene: TRBV18
CDR3 protein: CASSLHTEFYGYTF; J gene: TRBJ1-2; clone size: few; V gene: TRBV5-1
CDR3 protein: CSVEVAGGSSTDTQYF; J gene: TRBJ2-3; clone size: once; V gene: TRBV29-1
CDR3 protein: CASSPGLAGRPYEQYF; J gene: TRBJ2-7; clone size: -; V gene: TRBV9
CDR3 protein: CASSVGNQDNSPLHF; J gene: TRBJ1-6; clone size: -; V gene: TRBV9
CDR3 protein: CASSYSVQGPSYEQYF; J gene: TRBJ2-7; clone size: -; V gene: TRBV6-5
CDR3 protein: CSVEEGRETQYF; J gene: TRBJ2-5; clone size: -; V gene: TRBV29-1
CDR3 protein: CASSLNNSPLHF; J gene: TRBJ1-6; clone size: -; V gene: TRBV5-1
CDR3 protein: CASKGVARTEAFF; J gene: TRBJ1-1; clone size: -; V gene: TRBV6-5
CDR3 protein: CASSPSGRGSDTQYF; J gene: TRBJ2-3; clone size: once; V gene: TRBV5-4
CDR3 protein: CASSQRGRDEKLFF; J gene: TRBJ1-4; clone size: few; V gene: TRBV19
CDR3 protein: CATSETSGGVRFF; J gene: TRBJ2-1; clone size: -; V gene: TRBV24-1
CDR3 protein: CASSVVGGITDTQYF; J gene: TRBJ2-3; clone size: -; V gene: TRBV9
CDR3 protein: CASSRRTGGRGELFF; J gene: TRBJ2-2; clone size: -; V gene: TRBV3-1/TRBV3-2
CDR3 protein: CASSEEGPGQPQHF; J gene: TRBJ1-5; clone size: -; V gene: TRBV6-1
CDR3 protein: CASSYSRGGGGNTIYF; J gene: TRBJ1-3; clone size: -; V gene: TRBV6-5
CDR3 protein: CASSVSGGYTF; J gene: TRBJ1-2; clone size: -; V gene: TRBV5-6
CDR3 protein: CASSLEGAGTQYF; J gene: TRBJ2-3; clone size: -; V gene: TRBV5-5
CDR3 protein: CASSPLAGGNYGYTF; J gene: TRBJ1-2; clone size: -; V gene: TRBV11-3
CDR3 protein: CATSRDDRINQPQHF; J gene: TRBJ1-5; clone size: -; V gene: TRBV15
CDR3 protein: CASSLMGQGDQPQHF; J gene: TRBJ1-5; clone size: -; V gene: TRBV27
CDR3 protein: CASMQYNQPQHF; J gene: TRBJ1-5; clone size: -; V gene: TRBV19
CDR3 protein: CASGLGTAQETQYF; J gene: TRBJ2-5; clone size: -; V gene: TRBV12-5
CDR3 protein: CAWSVLGSGGELFF; J gene: TRBJ2-2; clone size: -; V gene: TRBV30
CDR3 protein: CASSVKLAESTGELFF; J gene: TRBJ2-2; clone size: few; V gene: TRBV7-2
CDR3 protein: CASSPRTGDSSQLGELFF; J gene: TRBJ2-2; clone size: -; V gene: TRBV5-1
CDR3 protein: CASSSDPLGQDSPLHF; J gene: TRBJ1-6; clone size: -; V gene: TRBV27
CDR3 protein: CASSQSFEKLFF; J gene: TRBJ1-4; clone size: -; V gene: TRBV3-1/TRBV3-2
CDR3 protein: CAIRPDRGNTEAFF; J gene: TRBJ1-1; clone size: -; V gene: TRBV10-3
CDR3 protein: CASSVQGAEGDTQYF; J gene: TRBJ2-3; clone size: -; V gene: TRBV7-9
CDR3 protein: CASSQGQGVFEAFF; J gene: TRBJ1-1; clone size: -; V gene: TRBV3-1/TRBV3-2
CDR3 protein: CASRTGLNSPLHF; J gene: TRBJ1-6; clone size: -; V gene: TRBV2
CDR3 protein: CASSEANSHHYGYTF; J gene: TRBJ1-2; clone size: -; V gene: TRBV6-1
CDR3 protein: CASSPAGGYNSPLHF; J gene: TRBJ1-6; clone size: -; V gene: TRBV18
CDR3 protein: CASSIGTSGSSSYNEQFF; J gene: TRBJ2-1; clone size: -; V gene: TRBV19
CDR3 protein: CASSAEDTRSGNTIYF; J gene: TRBJ1-3; clone size: -; V gene: TRBV9
CDR3 protein: CASSTQQGASYTF; J gene: TRBJ1-2; clone size: -; V gene: TRBV7-9
CDR3 protein: CASSVGGTLRTDTQYF; J gene: TRBJ2-3; clone size: -; V gene: TRBV9
CDR3 protein: CASSQISRETYEQYF; J gene: TRBJ2-7; clone size: -; V gene: TRBV4-1
CDR3 protein: CASSLLMTGRLLDTEAFF; J gene: TRBJ1-1; clone size: -; V gene: TRBV5-1
CDR3 protein: CASSIGNRGLNTEAFF; J gene: TRBJ1-1; clone size: -; V gene: TRBV19
CDR3 protein: CAGRSNTGELFF; J gene: TRBJ2-2; clone size: -; V gene: TRBV30
CDR3 protein: CASSIPRGTGEATNEKLFF; J gene: TRBJ1-4; clone size: -; V gene: TRBV19
CDR3 protein: CASSARGTALTYEQYF; J gene: TRBJ2-7; clone size: -; V gene: TRBV9
CDR3 protein: CASSFVGAGTDTQYF; J gene: TRBJ2-3; clone size: -; V gene: TRBV7-9
CDR3 protein: CASSSGGEYEQYF; J gene: TRBJ2-7; clone size: once; V gene: TRBV27
CDR3 protein: CASSVDVSGGSTDTQYF; J gene: TRBJ2-3; clone size: once; V gene: TRBV9
CDR3 protein: CASSFSALEPQHF; J gene: TRBJ1-5; clone size: -; V gene: TRBV12-3/TRBV12-4
CDR3 protein: CASSNGLDNEQYF; J gene: TRBJ2-7; clone size: -; V gene: TRBV2
CDR3 protein: CASSQEPSAGLSPLHF; J gene: TRBJ1-6; clone size: -; V gene: TRBV4-1
CDR3 protein: CASSPGRDVGQPQHF; J gene: TRBJ1-5; clone size: -; V gene: TRBV18
CDR3 protein: CASSLSGGSYNEQFF; J gene: TRBJ2-1; clone size: -; V gene: TRBV5-1
CDR3 protein: CASSERQFDEQYF; J gene: TRBJ2-7; clone size: -; V gene: TRBV25-1
CDR3 protein: CASSVATGAAGNTIYF; J gene: TRBJ1-3; clone size: -; V gene: TRBV9